This T cell receptor (beta chain) was identified in a study of blood T cell repertoires in COVID-19. In the authors' workflow: The authors estimated nucleated cell counts from reference gene primer amplification. The protocol was immunoSEQ multiplex PCR, while the TCRdb copy is restricted to in-frame clones and leaves out a portion. V, J and clone size are taken as reported in that table, and D and trimming were inferred from the DNA itself. The sample contains 120,000 or so clones, about four fifths of which appear only once. Germline values: CDR1 LGHNA, CDR2 YNFKEQ. The CDR3 extends over 17 amino acids. Trimming took 1 base from V and 4 from J; bases not matched to a gene: 11.

This TCR derives from a man between 60 and 70 years old with acute or convalescent COVID-19. The material sequenced was peripheral blood. The rearrangement uses TRBV4-2 and TRBJ2-5; TRBD2 matches 8 bases. The CDR3 region has the DNA TGTGCCAGCAGCCAAGCATTGCCAGCGGGAGTTGGAGAGACCCAGTACTTC. Residues: CASSQALPAGVGETQYF.